What follows are 10 T cell receptor beta chains derived from one specimen sequenced in a study of tumour-infiltrating T cells in Burkitt lymphoma. The protocol was immunoSEQ multiplex PCR, while the TCRdb copy is restricted to in-frame clones and leaves out a portion. The sample contains over 1,000 clones, approximately 36% of which appear only once. Material for sequencing was tumor tissue. The receptors were sampled from a human donor with Burkitt lymphoma.

On this clone itself: Its ends do not fully match the called genes, so a read error is possible. The chain uses TRBV6-5 and TRBJ1-2; D gene unclear. Germline V lookup: CDR1 MNHEY, CDR2 SVGAGI. The CDR3 length is 15 residues. The CDR3 sequence is CANSYGAVSVDGYTF. The CDR3 nucleotides read TGTGCCAACAGTTATGGAGCTGTTTCAGTGGATGGCTACACCTTC.

The CDR3 loop is CASSLEGQISGNTIYF. In DNA form, the CDR3 reads TGTGCCAGCAGCTTAGAAGGACAAATCTCTGGAAACACCATATATTTT. The rearrangement uses TRBV11-3 and TRBJ1-3; D possibly corresponds to TRBD1 (5 bases). Per the germline V gene, CDR1 is SGHNT and CDR2 is YENEEA. V lost 0 bases and J 0 bases, leaving 9 bases between the germline ends. The CDR3 sequence is 16 residues long.

J is TRBJ2-5 and V is TRBV28, with TRBD1 matching over 8 bases. The CDR3 is 17 amino acids. Germline V CDR1 and CDR2: MDHEN, SYDVKM. V gave up 5 bases and J gave up 5 bases; unmatched junction bases: 16. CDR3 region: CASSLVSGTGWEETQYF. As DNA, the CDR3 is TGTGCCAGCAGTCTCGTATCCGGGACAGGTTGGGAGGAGACCCAGTACTTC.

This clone appeared a few times. The genes are TRBV28 and TRBJ2-7; 11 positions agree with TRBD2. CDR3 size: 18 residues. After removal of 4 bases from V and 5 bases from J, the junction contained 16 bases not matched to a gene. Germline CDR1 reads MDHEN; CDR2 reads SYDVKM. The CDR3: CASSSILSLAGVFNEQYV. The CDR3 DNA reads TGTGCCAGCAGTTCCATCCTCTCACTAGCGGGAGTTTTCAACGAGCAGTACGTC.

The chain has TRBV4-2 and TRBJ2-1, with 9 bases that match TRBD2. CDR1 and CDR2 (germline): LGHNA, YNFKEQ. After removal of 0 bases from V and 2 bases from J, the junction contained 2 bases not matched to a gene. This CDR3 comprises 16 residues. CDR3 DNA: TGTGCCAGCAGCCAAGATGCGGGAGGGGCCTACAATGAGCAGTTCTTC. It specifies CASSQDAGGAYNEQFF.

The rearrangement joins TRBV7-9 to TRBJ2-7, with D possibly matching TRBD1 (5 bases). This CDR3 is built from 16 residues. Germline lookup yields CDR1 SEHNR and CDR2 FQNEAQ (reference sequence). Trimming left V 6 bases short and J 5 bases short, with 23 bases between. The chain's CDR3 is CASSSPPTEWLNEQYF. CDR3 coding DNA: TGTGCCAGCAGTTCTCCCCCGACAGAGTGGCTTAACGAGCAGTACTTC.

The gene calls are TRBV27 and TRBJ2-3, with D unresolved. The CDR3 runs 16 residues. The V gene lost 4 bases and the J gene lost 3 bases, with 17 bases spanning the gap. Germline V gene lookup returns CDR1 MNHEY and CDR2 SMNVEV (reference sequence). The CDR3: CASSSRRSNVTDTQYF. For the CDR3, the DNA is TGTGCCAGCAGTTCCCGACGGAGTAATGTGACAGATACGCAGTATTTT.

A note on this clone: One end of the junction does not line up with germline, which may come from a read error. This chain joins TRBV7-2 and TRBJ2-1, with D perhaps being TRBD1 or TRBD2 (5 bases each). Germline V lookup: CDR1 SGHTA, CDR2 FQGNSA. The CDR3 is made up of 18 amino acids. This CDR3 is CASSLGVAGSSSYNEQFF. The CDR3 nucleotides are TGTGCCAGCAGCTTGGGGGTGGCAGGGTCCAGCTCCTATAATGAGCAGTTCTTC. Looking up the rest from reference TRBV7-2 and TRBJ2-1 gives the full variable domain: GAGVSQSPSNKVTEKGKDVELRCDPISGHTALYWYRQSLGQGLEFLIYFQGNSAPDKSGLPSDRFSAERTGGSVSTLTIQRTQQEDSAVYLCASSLGVAGSSSYNEQFFGPGTRLTVL.

A note on this clone: In the same sample, other DNA sequences code for this CDR3. The CDR3 here is CASSLTSGRAGETQYF. For the CDR3, the DNA is TGTGCCAGCAGCCTTACTAGCGGGAGGGCCGGGGAGACCCAGTACTTC. This sequence joins TRBV7-2 and TRBJ2-5, with 13 nucleotides matching TRBD2. CDR3 length: 16 amino acids. V lost 5 bases, J lost 5 bases, and 8 bases stayed unmatched. Germline V CDR1 and CDR2: SGHTA, FQGNSA.

This clone was detected only a few times. V usage is TRBV12-5 and J usage is TRBJ2-3; 8 bases map to TRBD2. The trim removed 0 bases at V and 1 base at J, leaving 6 bases unmatched. The CDR3 loop spans 17 amino acids. Germline V CDR1 and CDR2: LGHNT, FRNRAP. The CDR3 sequence: CASGLVQAGDGTDTQYF. Here the CDR3 DNA reads TGTGCTAGTGGTTTGGTACAAGCGGGAGACGGCACAGATACGCAGTATTTT.